These 27 T cell receptor beta chains came from one sample sequenced in a study of response to subunit inactivated influenza vaccine. Each CDR3 protein is one row after TCRdb ran MiXCR on the RT-PCR reads. The profile shows under 200,000 distinct CDR3 sequences, approximately 12% of them singletons. These same data were also listed under a study on T cells expressing NK-cell markers. That source notes: Template switching by 5'RACE with UMIs generated the TCR beta cDNA.

The source was CD8+ T cells sorted from PBMCs, collected 12 days after vaccination. The receptor set was obtained from a man in his forties or fifties who received an inactivated influenza vaccine.

The J gene is TRBJ2-6, the V gene TRBV25-1; D ambiguous. V lost 4 bases, J lost 0 bases, and 13 bases lay in between. Germline V gene lookup returns CDR1 MGHDK and CDR2 SYGVNS. The CDR3 is made up of 17 amino acids. For the CDR3, the DNA is TGTGCCAGCAGTGGTTGGGCAGACCTCTCTGGGGCCAACGTCCTGACTTTC. Protein: CASSGWADLSGANVLTF.

In this sample, this clonotype turned up a few times. The V and J genes are TRBV28 and TRBJ1-1; the D is unclear. Looked up from germline, CDR1 is MDHEN and CDR2 is SYDVKM. The CDR3 length is 12 residues. The V end was cut by 5 bases, the J end by 8 bases, with 12 bases between. In DNA, the CDR3 is TGTGCCAGCAGTCTCCCGGAGGGCGAAGCTTTCTTT. Amino acid sequence: CASSLPEGEAFF.

The chain carries TRBV11-2 and TRBJ2-1; 7 bases are shared with TRBD2. Germline values: CDR1 SGHAT, CDR2 FQNNGV. The CDR3 loop spans 14 amino acids. V trimming: 4 bases; J trimming: 8 bases; junction bases outside the gene matches: 8. The CDR3 protein is CASSSGGWFDEQFF. The CDR3 region has the DNA TGTGCCAGCAGCTCGGGGGGATGGTTTGATGAGCAGTTCTTC.

The chain combines TRBV11-2 with TRBJ2-3; D is unclear. The V end was cut by 7 bases, the J end by 1 base, with 12 bases between. Germline V CDR1 and CDR2: SGHAT, FQNNGV. CDR3 size: 14 residues. In DNA form, the CDR3 reads TGTGCCAGCACCCTCATTTGTGGCACAGATACGCAGTATTTT. Translating it yields CASTLICGTDTQYF. The whole variable domain, remainder taken from reference TRBV11-2 and TRBJ2-3, is EAGVAQSPRYKIIEKRQSVAFWCNPISGHATLYWYQQILGQGPKLLIQFQNNGVVDDSQLPKDRFSAERLKGVDSTLKIQPAKLEDSAVYLCASTLICGTDTQYFGPGTRLTVL.

This clonotype was seen more than once but under ten times. J is TRBJ2-3 and V is TRBV15, with D tentatively TRBD2 (5 bases). The CDR3 has 15 residues. Looked up from germline, CDR1 is LNHNV and CDR2 is YYDKDF (reference sequence). V dropped 0 bases and J dropped 8 bases, with 15 bases sitting between them. CDR3 nucleotide sequence: TGTGCCACCAGCAGAGATTTCGTACTAGATGGTACGCAGTATTTT. Residues: CATSRDFVLDGTQYF.

The chain couples TRBV6-1 to TRBJ2-7; no definite D call. V lost 6 bases and J 0 bases, leaving 15 bases between the germline ends. The germline V gene has CDR1 MNHNS and CDR2 SASEGT. The CDR3 contains 15 residues. The CDR3 DNA sequence: TGTGCCAGCAGGGAGTATTCAAGGAGCTCCTACGAGCAGTACTTC. This translates into CASREYSRSSYEQYF.

A note on this clonotype: Germline and junction disagree at one end, which may indicate a read error. The chain is built from TRBV12-3 or TRBV12-4 and TRBJ1-1; D is ambiguous. The length of the CDR3 is 12 residues. The CDR3 sequence is CASSLARPEPFF. The CDR3 DNA sequence: TGTGCCAGCAGTTTAGCCAGACCTGAACCTTTCTTT.

This clonotype came up a few times. The rearrangement links TRBV4-3 to TRBJ1-5, with unresolved D. V was shortened by 4 bases and J by 8 bases, with 12 bases between the two germline ends. Germline-derived CDR1 and CDR2 are LGHNA and YSLEER. The CDR3 sequence is 13 residues long. The CDR3 sequence: CASSPGPWEPQHF. The CDR3, as DNA: TGCGCCAGCAGCCCCGGACCATGGGAGCCCCAGCATTTT.

This clonotype was seen a few times. This chain connects TRBV18 to TRBJ2-5; D gene ambiguous. The CDR3 covers 16 residues. Deletions cut 3 bases from V and 0 bases from J, with 14 bases between. The V gene's germline CDR1 is KGHSH and CDR2 LQKENI. CDR3 in DNA: TGTGCCAGCTCACCTCCGGCCCCTGGGGACCAAGAGACCCAGTACTTC. Its translation: CASSPPAPGDQETQYF.

This clonotype was observed at least ten times. This sequence joins TRBV29-1 and TRBJ2-4, with 9 bases lining up with TRBD1. With 6 bases clipped from V and 3 bases from J, the junction kept 6 bases outside the gene matches. The CDR3 length is 14 residues. From germline, CDR1 is SQVTM and CDR2 ANQGSEA. The DNA for the CDR3 is TGCAGCGTGCTGGACAGGGGCAACAAAAACATTCAGTACTTC. This sequence encodes CSVLDRGNKNIQYF.

Ten or more counts support this clonotype. The J gene is TRBJ1-2, the V gene TRBV12-3 or TRBV12-4; D is unresolved. The CDR3 is made up of 13 amino acids. V was trimmed by 1 base and J by 7 bases, leaving 10 bases between them. Written as DNA, the CDR3 is TGTGCCAGCAGTTTAGGATTGGGGTCTGGCTACACCTTC. Its protein is CASSLGLGSGYTF.

As regards this clonotype: This may arise from a read error, as a much more abundant clone is one base away. V gene TRBV9 combines with J gene TRBJ1-2; perhaps TRBD1 as D (6 bases). From germline, CDR1 is SGDLS and CDR2 YYNGEE. CDR3 length equals 12 residues. V gave up 2 bases and J gave up 4 bases, with 6 bases separating them. CDR3 bases: TGTGCCAGCAGCGTGGACAGCTATGGCTACACCTTC. Translated: CASSVDSYGYTF.

In this sample, this clonotype turned up many times. The chain employs TRBV20-1 and TRBJ2-7, with 9 nucleotides matching TRBD2. CDR3 length: 15 amino acids. V shed 2 bases, J shed 0 bases, and the junction held 5 bases outside the gene matches. Germline CDR1 DFQATT, CDR2 SNEGSKA (reference sequence). The CDR3 loop reads CSARISGGSSYEQYF. In DNA, the CDR3 is TGCAGTGCTAGAATTAGCGGGGGATCCTCCTACGAGCAGTACTTC.

This chain joins TRBV27 and TRBJ2-1, with 7 bases lining up with TRBD1. Germline loops: CDR1 MNHEY, CDR2 SMNVEV (reference sequence). This CDR3 contains 14 residues. V dropped 5 bases and J dropped 6; count of bases not matched to a gene: 7. CDR3 loop: CASSADRAGNEQFF. In DNA, the CDR3 is TGTGCCAGCAGTGCTGACAGGGCAGGCAATGAGCAGTTCTTC.

This clonotype was picked up many times. The chain joins TRBV6-2 or TRBV6-3 to TRBJ2-2; D not certain. V lost 8 bases and J lost 1, with 8 bases in between. The CDR3 contains 13 residues. Germline lookup yields CDR1 MNHEY and CDR2 SVGEGT. CDR3 sequence reads: CASRTMNTGELFF. The CDR3 DNA follows: TGTGCCAGCCGGACCATGAACACCGGGGAGCTGTTTTTT.

The chain uses TRBV28 and TRBJ2-2, with 8 bases matching TRBD2. This CDR3 has 14 amino acids. With 6 bases clipped from V and 6 bases from J, the junction kept 6 bases outside the gene matches. The V gene's germline CDR1 is MDHEN and CDR2 SYDVKM. Here the CDR3 reads CASSRGGRAGELFF. The CDR3 DNA sequence: TGTGCCAGCAGCCGCGGGGGGCGGGCCGGGGAGCTGTTTTTT.

This clonotype was counted between two and nine times. V is TRBV29-1 and J is TRBJ2-1; the D is unclear. Per the germline V gene, CDR1 is SQVTM and CDR2 is ANQGSEA. Trimming cost V 6 bases and J 8 bases, with 20 bases left between them. The CDR3 sequence is 14 residues long. CDR3 residues: CSVVSLGVWDEQFF. CDR3 in DNA: TGCAGCGTAGTAAGCCTTGGAGTCTGGGATGAGCAGTTCTTC.

In this sample, this clonotype turned up a few times. The CDR3 is CSARLAFLEGGYQETQYF. CDR3 bases: TGCAGTGCCCGGCTAGCGTTCCTAGAGGGGGGTTACCAAGAGACCCAGTACTTC. This chain uses TRBV20-1 with TRBJ2-5, with D possibly being TRBD1 or TRBD2 (6 bases each). CDR1 and CDR2 (germline): DFQATT, SNEGSKA (reference sequence). The CDR3 extends over 18 amino acids. Trimming shortened V by 6 bases and J by 0 bases, and 26 bases separated the two germline ends.

This chain joins TRBV27 and TRBJ1-2; possible D gene TRBD1, 6 bases. The CDR3 is made up of 13 amino acids. Looked up from germline, CDR1 is MNHEY and CDR2 is SMNVEV (reference sequence). The ends were cut back, 3 bases at V and 8 bases at J, with 13 bases in the middle. CDR3 amino acids: CASSFVRGDGYTF. CDR3 nucleotide sequence: TGTGCCAGCAGTTTCGTCAGGGGTGACGGCTACACCTTC.

This clonotype was picked up a small number of times. The rearrangement links TRBV7-2 to TRBJ2-7, with 9 bases identical to TRBD1. This CDR3 has 16 amino acids. V shed 5 bases, J shed 0 bases, and the junction held 8 bases outside the gene matches. Per germline, CDR1 SGHTA and CDR2 FQGNSA. The DNA for the CDR3 is TGTGCCAGCAGCCCGAGAGGGACAGGGAGCTCCTACGAGCAGTACTTC. Translation gives CASSPRGTGSSYEQYF.

This clonotype was seen more than once but under ten times. The V and J genes are TRBV7-3 and TRBJ2-3; weak D call: TRBD2 (6 bases). This CDR3 contains 16 residues. V was shortened by 5 bases and J by 0 bases, with 15 bases between the two germline ends. Germline V gene sequence: CDR1 SGHTA, CDR2 FQGTGA. In nucleotides, the CDR3 is TGTGCCAGCAGCCTCTATAGCGGATCTAGCACAGATACGCAGTATTTT. Residues: CASSLYSGSSTDTQYF.

The rearrangement uses TRBV4-3 and TRBJ2-3; D is ambiguous. The CDR3 contains 13 residues. V was shortened by 0 bases and J by 3 bases, with 4 bases between the two germline ends. Germline CDR1 and CDR2: LGHNA and YSLEER. The CDR3, as DNA: TGCGCCAGCAGCCAAGATCATACAGATACGCAGTATTTT. Amino acids: CASSQDHTDTQYF.

The V gene is TRBV15, the J gene TRBJ2-1; D is possibly TRBD2 (7 bases). Between the trimmed V and J ends, which lost 5 bases and 7 bases, there was a span of 15 bases. Germline CDR1 and CDR2: LNHNV and YYDKDF (reference sequence). This CDR3 region has 14 residues. In nucleotides, the CDR3 is TGTGCCACCAGCGCCAGAGGGGGGGGGAATGAGCAGTTCTTC. It is translated as CATSARGGGNEQFF.

This clonotype showed up just a few times. CDR3 sequence (DNA): TGCGCCAGCAGCCAAGATTCAAGCGACACAGATACGCAGTATTTT. Its translation: CASSQDSSDTDTQYF. J is TRBJ2-3 and V is TRBV4-3; D gene ambiguous. The CDR3 is 15 amino acids. Germline V gives CDR1 LGHNA, CDR2 YSLEER. Trimming removed 0 bases at V and 2 bases at J, with 9 bases between.

In its sample, this clonotype was seen a few times. The V gene is TRBV27, the J gene TRBJ2-7, with TRBD2 matching 9 bases. From germline, CDR1 is MNHEY and CDR2 SMNVEV (reference sequence). Trimming took 4 bases from V and 0 from J; bases not matched to a gene: 4. The CDR3 contains 15 residues. The CDR3 sequence: CASSSISGSSYEQYF. In DNA, the CDR3 is TGTGCCAGCAGTTCCATTAGCGGGAGCTCCTACGAGCAGTACTTC.

The V gene is TRBV15, the J gene TRBJ1-5, with TRBD1 identical over 9 bases. The CDR3 has 15 amino acids. Looked up from germline, CDR1 is LNHNV and CDR2 is YYDKDF (reference sequence). With 3 bases clipped from V and 6 bases from J, the junction kept 6 bases outside the gene matches. The CDR3 sequence is CATSRDRGLGQPQHF. CDR3 in DNA: TGTGCCACCAGCAGGGACAGGGGTTTAGGTCAGCCCCAGCATTTT. The entire variable domain, with the rest obtained from reference TRBV15 and TRBJ1-5, is as follows: DAMVIQNPRYQVTQFGKPVTLSCSQTLNHNVMYWYQQKSSQAPKLLFHYYDKDFNNEADTPDNFQSRRPNTSFCFLDIRSPGLGDTAMYLCATSRDRGLGQPQHFGDGTRLSIL.

This clonotype has more than one count but fewer than ten. The chain couples TRBV5-1 to TRBJ2-1, with D unclear. Trimming left V 6 bases short and J 0 bases short, with 16 bases between. This CDR3 contains 16 residues. Per germline, CDR1 SGHRS and CDR2 YFSETQ. CDR3 amino acids: CASTAGFADSYNEQFF. In DNA, the CDR3 is TGCGCCAGCACCGCAGGATTTGCGGACTCCTACAATGAGCAGTTCTTC.